This TCR beta chain was sequenced in a study of T cell repertoires in cytomegalovirus infection. Turning to the study itself: Matching HLA type and CMV infection were both indicated by public TCR beta signatures.

Findings of the study overall: Public TCR beta family frequency separated CMV-and-HLA carriers, including in an independent cohort. Clonotypes of TCR beta that were HLA-C-restricted and CMV-specific dominated the ex vivo response.

The CDR3 length is 15 residues. Germline V gene lookup returns CDR1 MDHEN and CDR2 SYDVKM. V was pared by 1 base and J by 5 bases, with 7 bases of the junction left unmatched. TCRdb re-called the reads through MiXCR, storing one row per CDR3 protein. The profile shows around 530,000 distinct CDR3 sequences, approximately 15% of them singletons. About this clonotype: Its antigen is still unknown.

The V call is TRBV28, the J call TRBJ2-7, with 8 positions matching TRBD1. Sequencing was performed on CD8+ T cells from PBMCs. This clonotype was obtained from a human donor in good health (CMV status not recorded). Some clones in this sample may be carry-over from other donors' samples. CDR3 in amino acids: CASSLSTGGIDEQYF. For the CDR3, the DNA is TGTGCCAGCAGTTTATCTACAGGGGGTATCGACGAGCAGTACTTC.